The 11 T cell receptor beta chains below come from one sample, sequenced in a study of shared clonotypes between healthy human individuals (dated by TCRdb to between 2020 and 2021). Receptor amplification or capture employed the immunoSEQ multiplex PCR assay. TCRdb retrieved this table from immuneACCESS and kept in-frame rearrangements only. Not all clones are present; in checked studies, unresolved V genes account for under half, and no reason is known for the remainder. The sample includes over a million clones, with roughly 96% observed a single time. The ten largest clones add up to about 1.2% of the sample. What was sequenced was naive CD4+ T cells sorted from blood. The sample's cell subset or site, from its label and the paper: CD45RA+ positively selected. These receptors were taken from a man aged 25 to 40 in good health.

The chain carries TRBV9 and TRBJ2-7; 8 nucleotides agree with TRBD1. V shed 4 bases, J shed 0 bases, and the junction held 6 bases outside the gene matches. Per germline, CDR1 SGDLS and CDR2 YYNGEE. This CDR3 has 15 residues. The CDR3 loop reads CASSPRDRSSYEQYF. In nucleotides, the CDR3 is TGTGCCAGCAGCCCCCGGGACAGGAGCTCCTACGAGCAGTACTTC.

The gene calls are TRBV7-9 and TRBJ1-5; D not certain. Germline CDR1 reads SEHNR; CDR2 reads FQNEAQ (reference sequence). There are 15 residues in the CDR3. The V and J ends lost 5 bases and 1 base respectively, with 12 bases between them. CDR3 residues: CASSPLGSSNQPQHF. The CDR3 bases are TGTGCCAGCAGCCCCCTGGGGTCCAGCAATCAGCCCCAGCATTTT.

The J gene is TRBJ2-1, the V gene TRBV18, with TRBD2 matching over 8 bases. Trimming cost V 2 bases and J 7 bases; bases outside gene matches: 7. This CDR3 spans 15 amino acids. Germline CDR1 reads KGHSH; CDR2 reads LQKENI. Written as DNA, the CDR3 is TGTGCCAGCTCACCAGTTAGCGGGACTCTTAATGAGCAGTTCTTC. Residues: CASSPVSGTLNEQFF. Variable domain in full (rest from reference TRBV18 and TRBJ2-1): NAGVMQNPRHLVRRRGQEARLRCSPMKGHSHVYWYRQLPEEGLKFMVYLQKENIIDESGMPKERFSAEFPKEGPSILRIQQVVRGDSAAYFCASSPVSGTLNEQFFGPGTRLTVL.

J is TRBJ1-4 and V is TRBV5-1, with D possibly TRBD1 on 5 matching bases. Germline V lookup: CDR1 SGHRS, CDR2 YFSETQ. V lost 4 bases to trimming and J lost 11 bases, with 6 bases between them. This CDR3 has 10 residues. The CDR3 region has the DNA TGCGCCAGCAGCGGGGGGAAACTGTTTTTT. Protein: CASSGGKLFF.

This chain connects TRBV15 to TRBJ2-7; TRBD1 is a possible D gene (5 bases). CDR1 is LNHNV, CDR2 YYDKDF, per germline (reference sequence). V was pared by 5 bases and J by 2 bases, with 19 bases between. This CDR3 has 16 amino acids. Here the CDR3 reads CATSGRILGPTYEQYF. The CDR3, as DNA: TGTGCCACCAGCGGGCGGATTTTGGGGCCGACCTACGAGCAGTACTTC.

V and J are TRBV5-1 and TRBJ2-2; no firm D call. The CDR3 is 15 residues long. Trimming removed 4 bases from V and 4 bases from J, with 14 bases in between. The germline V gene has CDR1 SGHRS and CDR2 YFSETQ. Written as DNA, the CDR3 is TGCGCCAGCAGCCCAACCGACTTAGGCACCGGGGAGCTGTTTTTT. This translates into CASSPTDLGTGELFF.

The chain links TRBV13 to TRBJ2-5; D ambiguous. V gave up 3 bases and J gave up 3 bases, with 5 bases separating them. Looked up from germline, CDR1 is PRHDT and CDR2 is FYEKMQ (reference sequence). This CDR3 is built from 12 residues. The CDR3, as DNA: TGTGCCAGCAGCTTTGGTAAAGAGACCCAGTACTTC. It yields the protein CASSFGKETQYF.

The CDR3 sequence is CASSLGGTNEKLFF. The CDR3, as DNA: TGTGCCAGCAGCCTCGGGGGGACTAATGAAAAACTGTTTTTT. The chain recombines TRBV6-5 with TRBJ1-4; weak D call: TRBD1 (5 bases). Trimming shortened V by 6 bases and J by 2 bases, and 10 bases separated the two germline ends. Looked up from germline, CDR1 is MNHEY and CDR2 is SVGAGI. This CDR3 is 14 amino acids long.

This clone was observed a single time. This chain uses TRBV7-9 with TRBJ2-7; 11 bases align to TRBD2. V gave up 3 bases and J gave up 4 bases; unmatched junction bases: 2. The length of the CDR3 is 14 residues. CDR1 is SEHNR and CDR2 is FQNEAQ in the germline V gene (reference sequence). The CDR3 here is CASSLGLAEYEQYF. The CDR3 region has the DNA TGTGCCAGCAGCTTGGGACTAGCGGAATACGAGCAGTACTTC.

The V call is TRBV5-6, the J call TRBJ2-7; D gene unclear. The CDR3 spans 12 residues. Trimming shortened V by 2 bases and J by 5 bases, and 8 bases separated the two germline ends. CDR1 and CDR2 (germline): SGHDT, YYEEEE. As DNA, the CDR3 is TGTGCCAGCAGCTTCGAATCCCACGAGCAGTACTTC. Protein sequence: CASSFESHEQYF.

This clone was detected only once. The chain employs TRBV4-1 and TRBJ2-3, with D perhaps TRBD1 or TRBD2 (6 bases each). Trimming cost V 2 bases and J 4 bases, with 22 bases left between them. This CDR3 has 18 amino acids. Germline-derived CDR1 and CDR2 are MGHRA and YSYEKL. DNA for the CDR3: TGCGCCAGCAGCCAATGGAGGGGGGACGCCCAGGGATCAGATACGCAGTATTTT. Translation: CASSQWRGDAQGSDTQYF.